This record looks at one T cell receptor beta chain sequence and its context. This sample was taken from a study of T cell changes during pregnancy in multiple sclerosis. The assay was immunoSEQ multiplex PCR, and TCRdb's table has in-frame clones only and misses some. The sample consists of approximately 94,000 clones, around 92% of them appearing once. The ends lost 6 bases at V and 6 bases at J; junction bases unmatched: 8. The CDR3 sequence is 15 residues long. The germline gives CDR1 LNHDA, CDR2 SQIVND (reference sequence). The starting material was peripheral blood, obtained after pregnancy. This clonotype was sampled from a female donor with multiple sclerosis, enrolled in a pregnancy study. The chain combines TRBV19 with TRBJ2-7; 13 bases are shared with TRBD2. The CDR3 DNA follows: TGTGCCAGTAGCCCGGTCGGACTAGCGGGAGCCGAGCAGTACTTC. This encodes CASSPVGLAGAEQYF.